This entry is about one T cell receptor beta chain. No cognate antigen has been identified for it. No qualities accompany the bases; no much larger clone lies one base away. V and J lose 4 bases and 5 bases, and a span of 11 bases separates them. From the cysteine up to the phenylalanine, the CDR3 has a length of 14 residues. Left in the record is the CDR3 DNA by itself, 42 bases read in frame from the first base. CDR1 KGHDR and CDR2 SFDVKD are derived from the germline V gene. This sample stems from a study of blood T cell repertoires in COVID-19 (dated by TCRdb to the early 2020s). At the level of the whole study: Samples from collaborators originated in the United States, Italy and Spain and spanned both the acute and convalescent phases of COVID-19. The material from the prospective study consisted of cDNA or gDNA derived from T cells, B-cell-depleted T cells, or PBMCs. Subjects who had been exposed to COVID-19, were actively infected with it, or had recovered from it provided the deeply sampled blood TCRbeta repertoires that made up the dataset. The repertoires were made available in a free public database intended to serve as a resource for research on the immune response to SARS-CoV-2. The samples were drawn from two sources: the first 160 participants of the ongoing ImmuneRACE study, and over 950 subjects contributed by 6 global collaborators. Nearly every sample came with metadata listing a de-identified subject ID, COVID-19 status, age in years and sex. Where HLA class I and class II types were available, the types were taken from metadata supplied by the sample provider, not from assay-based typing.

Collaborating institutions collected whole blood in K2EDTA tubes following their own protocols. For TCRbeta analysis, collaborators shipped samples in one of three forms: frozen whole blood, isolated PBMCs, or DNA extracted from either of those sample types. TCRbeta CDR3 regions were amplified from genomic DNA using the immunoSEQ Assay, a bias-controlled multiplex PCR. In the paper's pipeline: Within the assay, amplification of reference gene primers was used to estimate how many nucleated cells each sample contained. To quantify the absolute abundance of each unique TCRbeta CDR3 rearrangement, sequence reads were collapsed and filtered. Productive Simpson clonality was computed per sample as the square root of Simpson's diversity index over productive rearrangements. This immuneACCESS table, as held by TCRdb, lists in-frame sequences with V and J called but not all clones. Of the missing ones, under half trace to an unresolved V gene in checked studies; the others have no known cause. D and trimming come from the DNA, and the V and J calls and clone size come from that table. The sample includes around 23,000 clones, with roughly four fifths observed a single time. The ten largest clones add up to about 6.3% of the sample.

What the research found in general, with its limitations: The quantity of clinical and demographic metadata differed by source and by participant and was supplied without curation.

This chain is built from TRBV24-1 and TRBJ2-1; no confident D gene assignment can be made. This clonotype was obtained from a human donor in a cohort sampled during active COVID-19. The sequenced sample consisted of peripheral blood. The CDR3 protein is CATSEEFTNNEQFF. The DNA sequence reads TGTGCCACCAGTGAGGAATTTACTAACAATGAGCAGTTCTTC.